A single sample gave rise to the 27 T cell receptor beta chains below, sequenced in a study of CXCR3-negative and CXCR3-positive naive CD8 T cells. Study-wide points: Higher TRB CDR3 hydrophobicity marked CXCR3-positive naive cells relative to CXCR3-negative naive cells.

These receptors have no known antigen. The TRB cDNA libraries were prepared by 5' RACE with UMI labels. From the 5' RACE reads, TCRdb lists one entry per CDR3 protein and no DNA. The sample has about 63,000 distinct CDR3 sequences; the top ten hold about 4.9%. The sequenced sample consisted of naive CXCR3+ CD8+ T cells from blood. Subset denoted: CD45RO-CCR7+CD27+CD95- naive CD8+ T cells expressing CXCR3 (TNR3+). The source is a human donor in good health. Some clones in this sample may be carry-over from other donors' samples.

This chain joins TRBV7-9 and TRBJ2-7; the D call of TRBD1 rests on TCRdb alone, since no DNA is present to check it. Germline CDR1 and CDR2: SEHNR and FQNEAQ (reference sequence). The CDR3 runs 14 residues. CDR3 sequence: CAGSPRDNSYEQYF. The variable domain in full, with the rest retrieved from reference TRBV7-9 and TRBJ2-7, is DTGVSQNPRHKITKRGQNVTFRCDPISEHNRLYWYRQTLGQGPEFLTYFQNEAQLEKSRLLSDRFSAERPKGSFSTLEIQRTEQGDSAMYLCAGSPRDNSYEQYFGPGTRLTVT.

This rearrangement joins TRBV5-1 to TRBJ2-7. The CDR3 sequence is 12 residues long. Germline CDR1 and CDR2: SGHRS and YFSETQ. CDR3 in amino acids: CASSATVYEQYF.

This sequence joins TRBV29-1 and TRBJ2-3; TCRdb's D gene call, TRBD1, goes unchecked for lack of DNA. CDR1 is SQVTM, CDR2 ANQGSEA, per germline. CDR3 length: 15 amino acids. The CDR3 protein is CSAERSTGAADTQYF.

The chain employs TRBV10-3 and TRBJ1-1; TCRdb's D gene call, TRBD1, goes unchecked for lack of DNA. The CDR3 consists of 15 residues. Germline CDR1 ENHRY, CDR2 SYGVKD. CDR3 sequence reads: CAIRATGAGNTEAFF.

This chain links TRBV6-5 with TRBJ1-1; TCRdb's D call of TRBD1 is untestable without DNA. In germline, CDR1 is MNHEY, CDR2 SVGAGI. The CDR3 is 14 residues long. The CDR3 protein is CASSSGQVSAEAFF.

Considering frequency, this clonotype is medium-sized. The rearrangement joins TRBV4-3 to TRBJ1-1; TCRdb lists TRBD1, though no DNA is available to test this call. The CDR3 runs to 15 residues. Germline V gene sequence: CDR1 LGHNA, CDR2 YSLEER. CDR3 protein: CASSQGTGRATEAFF.

This chain connects TRBV12-3 or TRBV12-4 to TRBJ2-1. The CDR3 sequence is 11 residues long. CDR3 residues: CASSSFNEQFF.

CDR3 protein: CASRGWTYSPLHF. V is TRBV6-5 and J is TRBJ1-6. The CDR3 is made up of 13 amino acids. Germline assignment: CDR1 MNHEY and CDR2 SVGAGI.

The V call is TRBV4-1, the J call TRBJ1-2. The germline gives CDR1 MGHRA, CDR2 YSYEKL. This CDR3 comprises 15 residues. CDR3 loop: CASSQTGLGYYGYTF.

Frequency places this clonotype as medium-sized. CDR3 amino acids: CSVGGTSSTETQYF. The chain is built from TRBV29-1 and TRBJ2-5; TCRdb reports TRBD2, a call that lacks DNA to check it against. The CDR3 sequence is 14 residues long. The V gene's germline CDR1 is SQVTM and CDR2 ANQGSEA.

The CDR3 here is CASSSRTSSYNEQFF. The chain links TRBV27 to TRBJ2-1; TCRdb's assignment of TRBD1 cannot be checked, as there is no DNA. The CDR3 sequence is 15 residues long. In germline, CDR1 is MNHEY, CDR2 SMNVEV (reference sequence).

The gene calls are TRBV5-1 and TRBJ2-5; without DNA, the TCRdb call of TRBD2 cannot be checked. This CDR3 spans 14 amino acids. Per the germline V gene, CDR1 is SGHRS and CDR2 is YFSETQ. CDR3: CASRPSLPSETQYF.

The chain recombines TRBV7-9 with TRBJ2-3; with no DNA, the TCRdb D assignment of TRBD2 cannot be verified. Germline assignment: CDR1 SEHNR and CDR2 FQNEAQ (reference sequence). The CDR3 covers 14 residues. The CDR3 is CAGGGLPTGDTQYF.

Judged by frequency, this clonotype is medium-sized. V usage is TRBV7-3 and J usage is TRBJ2-1; the TCRdb D gene call, TRBD2, has no DNA to confirm it. Germline V gene data show CDR1 as SGHTA and CDR2 as FQGTGA. The CDR3 spans 13 residues. CDR3 amino acids: CASSLGLAREQFF.

The genes are TRBV29-1 and TRBJ2-7; TCRdb returns TRBD1, unconfirmable since there is no DNA. The CDR3 is made up of 14 amino acids. Looked up from germline, CDR1 is SQVTM and CDR2 is ANQGSEA. CDR3 region: CSVAFQGPGGEQYF.

The rearrangement joins TRBV27 to TRBJ1-1; there is no DNA to check the TCRdb D call of TRBD1. CDR1 is MNHEY and CDR2 is SMNVEV in the germline V gene (reference sequence). The CDR3 consists of 13 residues. The CDR3 loop reads CASKQGFWTEAFF.

The CDR3 protein is CSVGSGETQYF. The chain recombines TRBV29-1 with TRBJ2-5; TCRdb proposes TRBD2, but this gene call is untestable without DNA. The CDR3 length is 11 residues. Germline-derived CDR1 and CDR2 are SQVTM and ANQGSEA.

The chain uses TRBV7-6 and TRBJ2-1. CDR3 size: 12 residues. Germline V gene data show CDR1 as SGHVS and CDR2 as FNYEAQ. This CDR3 reads CASIAAMGEQFF.

The V gene is TRBV5-5, the J gene TRBJ1-1. Per the germline V gene, CDR1 is SGHKS and CDR2 is YYEKEE (reference sequence). The CDR3 has 13 amino acids. CDR3 sequence: CASSLDVNTEAFF.

This rearrangement joins TRBV6-1 to TRBJ2-7; no DNA is available, so the TRBD2 call from TCRdb remains unchecked. Germline assignment: CDR1 MNHNS and CDR2 SASEGT. This CDR3 has 15 residues. The CDR3 protein is CASSEEISGSYEQYF.

The chain carries TRBV20-1 and TRBJ2-1. The CDR3 is 11 amino acids. Per germline, CDR1 DFQATT and CDR2 SNEGSKA (reference sequence). CDR3 in amino acids: CSARDRYEQFF.

The chain employs TRBV7-9 and TRBJ1-1; checking the TCRdb D call of TRBD1 is not possible without DNA. The germline CDR1 and CDR2 sequences are SEHNR and FQNEAQ (reference sequence). CDR3 length: 12 amino acids. The CDR3: CATRQINTEAFF.

The chain combines TRBV10-3 with TRBJ2-3; the TCRdb call, TRBD2, lacks DNA for checking. Germline-derived CDR1 and CDR2 are ENHRY and SYGVKD. CDR3 length: 17 amino acids. The CDR3 sequence is CAISEAVAGGPGDTQYF.

This chain links TRBV15 with TRBJ2-7; TCRdb selects TRBD1, and the lack of DNA leaves this call unchecked. Looked up from germline, CDR1 is LNHNV and CDR2 is YYDKDF (reference sequence). This CDR3 spans 15 amino acids. The CDR3 sequence: CATSGGTGVSYEQYF.

The chain is built from TRBV5-5 and TRBJ2-3; as DNA is missing, the TRBD2 call by TCRdb cannot be tested. The CDR3 totals 15 residues. Looked up from germline, CDR1 is SGHKS and CDR2 is YYEKEE (reference sequence). This CDR3 is CASSLSGFSGDTQYF.

The rearrangement links TRBV28 to TRBJ1-5; TCRdb selects TRBD1, and the lack of DNA leaves this call unchecked. In germline, CDR1 is MDHEN, CDR2 SYDVKM. The CDR3 runs 16 residues. The CDR3: CASRESTGTGPETQHF.

The chain recombines TRBV28 with TRBJ1-1; TCRdb lists TRBD1, though no DNA is available to test this call. Germline V lookup: CDR1 MDHEN, CDR2 SYDVKM. The CDR3 consists of 15 residues. This CDR3 reads CASSFLQTGRTEAFF.